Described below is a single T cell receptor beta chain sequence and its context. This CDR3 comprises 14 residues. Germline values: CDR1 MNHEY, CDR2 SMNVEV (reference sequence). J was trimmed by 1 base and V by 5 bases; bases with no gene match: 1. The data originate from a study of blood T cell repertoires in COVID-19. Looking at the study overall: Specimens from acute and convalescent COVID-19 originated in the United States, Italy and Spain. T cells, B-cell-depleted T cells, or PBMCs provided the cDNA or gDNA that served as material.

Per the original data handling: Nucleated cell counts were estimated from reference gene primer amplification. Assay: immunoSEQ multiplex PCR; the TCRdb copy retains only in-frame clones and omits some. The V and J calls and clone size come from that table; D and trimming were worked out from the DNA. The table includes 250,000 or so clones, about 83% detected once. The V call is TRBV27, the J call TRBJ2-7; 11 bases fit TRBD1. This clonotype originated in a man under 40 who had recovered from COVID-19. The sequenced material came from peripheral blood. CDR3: CASSGDRGSYEQYF. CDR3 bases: TGTGCCAGCAGTGGGGACAGGGGGTCCTACGAGCAGTACTTC.